This is a list of T cell receptor beta chains from one sample in a study of blood T cell repertoires in COVID-19. Assay used: immunoSEQ multiplex PCR; TCRdb lists only in-frame clones, some missing. The sample consists of under 300,000 clones, roughly 86% of them appearing once. Sequences were obtained from PBMCs or T cells enriched from blood (not recorded which). All receptors come from a young woman who had recovered from COVID-19. The CDR3 runs from the conserved cysteine through the conserved F or W. Each record gives: J gene, clone size, D gene, V gene, CDR3 protein, CDR3 DNA. The D gene is left open where the match is weak. Expanded clones are given a class, and other clones once, few, many or no size at all.

j_call: TRBJ1-2
clone_size: -
d_call: -
v_call: TRBV3-1/TRBV3-2
cdr3_aa: CASSQITGVNYGYTF
cdr3_nt: TGTGCCAGCAGCCAAATCACAGGAGTTAACTATGGCTACACCTTC

j_call: TRBJ1-5
clone_size: -
d_call: TRBD1
v_call: TRBV24-1
cdr3_aa: CATSDSQGAQPQHF
cdr3_nt: TGTGCCACCAGTGATTCACAGGGGGCTCAGCCCCAGCATTTT

j_call: TRBJ2-2
clone_size: -
d_call: TRBD2
v_call: TRBV29-1
cdr3_aa: CSVYPGTSGGGRPGELFF
cdr3_nt: TGCAGCGTGTACCCCGGGACTAGCGGAGGGGGCCGACCCGGGGAGCTGTTTTTT

j_call: TRBJ2-4
clone_size: -
d_call: TRBD1
v_call: TRBV30
cdr3_aa: CAWADRVGDIQYF
cdr3_nt: TGTGCCTGGGCGGACAGGGTTGGGGACATTCAGTACTTC

j_call: TRBJ2-7
clone_size: -
d_call: TRBD1
v_call: TRBV5-4
cdr3_aa: CASSSRGTGVGEQYF
cdr3_nt: TGTGCCAGCAGCTCCCGGGGGACAGGGGTGGGCGAGCAGTACTTC

j_call: TRBJ2-1
clone_size: -
d_call: -
v_call: TRBV5-1
cdr3_aa: CASSSEIPVRGYYNEQFF
cdr3_nt: TGCGCCAGCAGCTCGGAAATCCCTGTACGAGGCTACTACAATGAGCAGTTCTTC

j_call: TRBJ1-5
clone_size: -
d_call: -
v_call: TRBV19
cdr3_aa: CASSILGTDNQPQHF
cdr3_nt: TGTGCCAGTAGTATTCTCGGTACCGATAATCAGCCCCAGCATTTT

j_call: TRBJ1-1
clone_size: -
d_call: -
v_call: TRBV25-1
cdr3_aa: CASSPGYTEAFF
cdr3_nt: TGTGCCAGCAGTCCAGGGTACACTGAAGCTTTCTTT

j_call: TRBJ1-4
clone_size: -
d_call: -
v_call: TRBV5-1
cdr3_aa: CASSLYSTNEKLFF
cdr3_nt: TGCGCCAGCAGCCTCTATTCAACTAATGAAAAACTGTTTTTT

j_call: TRBJ1-2
clone_size: once
d_call: -
v_call: TRBV28
cdr3_aa: CASSYTRDYGYTF
cdr3_nt: TGTGCCAGCAGTTACACACGGGATTATGGCTACACCTTC

j_call: TRBJ2-7
clone_size: -
d_call: -
v_call: TRBV5-4
cdr3_aa: CASSRGYEQYF
cdr3_nt: TGTGCCAGCAGCCGCGGGTACGAGCAGTACTTC

j_call: TRBJ2-3
clone_size: -
d_call: -
v_call: TRBV5-6
cdr3_aa: CASSFSDTYTDTQYF
cdr3_nt: TGTGCCAGCAGCTTCTCGGACACTTACACAGATACGCAGTATTTT

j_call: TRBJ2-2
clone_size: once
d_call: TRBD2
v_call: TRBV10-3
cdr3_aa: CATTLLAGGPTAGELFF
cdr3_nt: TGTGCCACCACTTTACTAGCGGGGGGCCCTACCGCCGGGGAGCTGTTTTTT